A single sample gave rise to the 30 T cell receptor beta chains below, sequenced in a study of OX40 agonist ivuxolimab in advanced cancers. Method: immunoSEQ multiplex PCR; TCRdb's copy keeps in-frame clones and lacks some. Of about 22,000 clones detected, around 80% appear once; the ten largest clones hold roughly a quarter. Here the sequenced sample was CD4+ or CD8+ T cells sorted from blood, taken in a trial of the OX40 agonist ivuxolimab. These receptors originate from an adult with an advanced solid tumor such as melanoma, head and neck, liver or kidney cancer.

The chain recombines TRBV6-1 with TRBJ2-7; 7 bases are a match to TRBD1. The CDR3 length is 13 residues. Germline lookup yields CDR1 MNHNS and CDR2 SASEGT. The trim removed 3 bases at V and 1 base at J, leaving 0 bases unmatched. CDR3 in DNA: TGTGCCAGCAGTGAGACAGGGTCCTACGAGCAGTACTTC. Its protein is CASSETGSYEQYF.

The chain is built from TRBV4-1 and TRBJ1-3; no definite D call. From germline, CDR1 is MGHRA and CDR2 YSYEKL. V was trimmed by 6 bases and J by 0 bases, leaving 12 bases between them. The CDR3 loop spans 15 amino acids. The chain's CDR3 is CASRHGPSSGNTIYF. The CDR3 DNA sequence: TGCGCCAGCAGGCATGGACCAAGCTCTGGAAACACCATATATTTT.

The chain has TRBV5-1 and TRBJ2-5; D possibly matches TRBD1 or TRBD2 (5 bases each). The J call may be faulty, since TRBJ2-7 better matches the DNA end. CDR1 is SGHRS, CDR2 YFSETQ, per germline. The CDR3 is made up of 15 amino acids. The CDR3 sequence: CASSFGTGGSYEQYF. The CDR3 DNA reads TGCGCCAGCAGCTTTGGGACGGGTGGGTCCTACGAGCAGTACTTC.

The chain combines TRBV18 with TRBJ2-1; no definite D call. The CDR3 runs to 14 residues. Trimming took 3 bases from V and 4 from J, leaving 10 bases between them. Per the germline V gene, CDR1 is KGHSH and CDR2 is LQKENI. CDR3 sequence reads: CASSPGPDYNEQFF. DNA of the CDR3: TGTGCCAGCTCACCCGGACCGGATTACAATGAGCAGTTCTTC.

This clone is a singleton in its sample. The chain links TRBV4-1 to TRBJ1-4; the D is unclear. V lost 0 bases and J lost 7, with 15 bases in between. Per germline, CDR1 MGHRA and CDR2 YSYEKL. The CDR3 is made up of 16 amino acids. CDR3 sequence: CASSQDWPSAGEKLFF. CDR3 bases: TGCGCCAGCAGCCAAGATTGGCCCTCCGCAGGTGAAAAACTGTTTTTT.

V gene TRBV7-3 combines with J gene TRBJ2-7; tentative D call: TRBD1 (5 bases). CDR3 size: 12 residues. The germline V gene has CDR1 SGHTA and CDR2 FQGTGA. V shed 5 bases and J shed 6 bases, with 11 bases lying between them. CDR3 nucleotide sequence: TGTGCCAGCAGCCCTACAGGCGGCGAGCAGTACTTC. Its protein is CASSPTGGEQYF. Using reference TRBV7-3 and TRBJ2-7 for the parts outside the CDR3, the full variable domain is GAGVSQTPSNKVTEKGKYVELRCDPISGHTALYWYRQSLGQGPEFLIYFQGTGAADDSGLPNDRFFAVRPEGSVSTLKIQRTERGDSAVYLCASSPTGGEQYFGPGTRLTVT.

The CDR3 sequence: CASRTGQGGYTF. CDR3 sequence (DNA): TGTGCCAGCAGGACGGGACAGGGCGGCTACACCTTC. The rearrangement uses TRBV27 and TRBJ1-2, with TRBD1 matching over 9 bases. CDR3 size: 12 residues. V shed 6 bases, J shed 8 bases, and the junction held 4 bases outside the gene matches. CDR1 and CDR2 from the germline V gene are MNHEY and SMNVEV (reference sequence).

This clone is termed medium-sized. This rearrangement joins TRBV14 to TRBJ2-7, with 12 bases identical to TRBD2. Germline trimming cut 0 bases from V and 6 bases from J; bases unmatched to any gene: 3. CDR1 is SGHDN, CDR2 FVKESK, per germline. CDR3 size: 15 residues. The CDR3 reads CASSQDVTSGSEQYF. The DNA of the CDR3 is TGTGCCAGCAGCCAAGATGTGACTAGCGGGAGCGAGCAGTACTTC.

The chain links TRBV9 to TRBJ1-1; TRBD1 is a possible D gene (6 bases). The CDR3 is 14 residues long. V was cut by 4 bases and J by 0 bases, with 10 bases left in between. CDR1 is SGDLS, CDR2 YYNGEE, per germline. The CDR3 sequence: CASSLRTVNTEAFF. The CDR3 nucleotides are TGTGCCAGCAGCCTGAGGACAGTGAACACTGAAGCTTTCTTT.

V gene TRBV6-1 combines with J gene TRBJ2-2; D is unresolved. Germline CDR1 reads MNHNS; CDR2 reads SASEGT. The CDR3 is 13 residues long. Between the trimmed V and J ends, which lost 3 bases and 2 bases, there was a span of 4 bases. The CDR3 nucleotides read TGTGCCAGCAGTGAGACCAACACCGGGGAGCTGTTTTTT. Protein product: CASSETNTGELFF.

V and J are TRBV6-5 and TRBJ1-1; D is ambiguous. Germline CDR1 reads MNHEY; CDR2 reads SVGAGI. Trimming left V 4 bases short and J 6 bases short, with 12 bases between. The CDR3 totals 13 residues. CDR3 residues: CASSFQQPAEAFF. The CDR3 bases are TGTGCCAGCAGTTTCCAGCAGCCGGCTGAAGCTTTCTTT.

V is TRBV19 and J is TRBJ2-1, with D hard to call. The V end lost 2 bases, the J end lost 1 base, and 9 bases lay between the germline ends. Germline CDR1 is LNHDA and CDR2 is SQIVND (reference sequence). The CDR3 extends over 15 amino acids. CDR3 DNA sequence: TGTGCCAGTAGTATAACCCTGACTTCCTACAATGAGCAGTTCTTC. It specifies CASSITLTSYNEQFF.

This clone was detected only once. The rearrangement joins TRBV18 to TRBJ2-7; 14 nucleotides align to TRBD2. Per germline, CDR1 KGHSH and CDR2 LQKENI. V trimming: 6 bases; J trimming: 9 bases; junction bases outside the gene matches: 19. The CDR3 has 18 residues. The CDR3 is CASSPGTSGRGTLGGQYF. Here the CDR3 DNA reads TGTGCCAGCTCTCCCGGGACTAGCGGGAGAGGGACCCTGGGGGGGCAGTACTTC. The variable domain in full, with the rest retrieved from reference TRBV18 and TRBJ2-7, is NAGVMQNPRHLVRRRGQEARLRCSPMKGHSHVYWYRQLPEEGLKFMVYLQKENIIDESGMPKERFSAEFPKEGPSILRIQQVVRGDSAAYFCASSPGTSGRGTLGGQYFGPGTRLTVT.

The J gene is TRBJ1-6, the V gene TRBV5-6, with D perhaps TRBD1 (5 bases). The CDR3 runs to 13 residues. The V end lost 5 bases, the J end lost 8 bases, and 11 bases lay between the germline ends. The germline V gene has CDR1 SGHDT and CDR2 YYEEEE. The CDR3, as DNA: TGTGCCAGCAGTCAGGGAACCCATTCACCCCTCCACTTT. As protein: CASSQGTHSPLHF.

The rearrangement links TRBV27 to TRBJ2-1; the D gene is possibly TRBD2 (6 bases). V lost 6 bases to trimming and J lost 2 bases, with 14 bases between them. Germline lookup yields CDR1 MNHEY and CDR2 SMNVEV (reference sequence). The CDR3 contains 15 residues. CDR3 sequence reads: CASRVVAAPYNEQFF. CDR3 DNA: TGTGCCAGCAGAGTCGTAGCGGCCCCCTACAATGAGCAGTTCTTC.

By share of the sample, this clone is medium-sized. Here the CDR3 reads CASSLAGYEQYF. CDR3 bases: TGTGCCAGCAGTCTGGCCGGCTACGAGCAGTACTTC. This chain uses TRBV27 with TRBJ2-7; D is unclear. Germline V gene lookup returns CDR1 MNHEY and CDR2 SMNVEV (reference sequence). Trimming left V 5 bases short and J 3 bases short, with 8 bases between. The CDR3 covers 12 residues.

V usage is TRBV7-2 and J usage is TRBJ2-1, with 7 bases lining up with TRBD2. Germline loops: CDR1 SGHTA, CDR2 FQGNSA. J lost 3 bases, V lost 4 bases, and 6 bases had no gene match. CDR3 length: 15 amino acids. The CDR3 nucleotides read TGTGCCAGCAGCTCCGGGGGAGGGTACTACAATGAGCAGTTCTTC. Translated: CASSSGGGYYNEQFF.

The V and J genes are TRBV19 and TRBJ1-5; D is unclear. The CDR3 extends over 17 amino acids. CDR1 and CDR2 from the germline V gene are LNHDA and SQIVND (reference sequence). V was shortened by 0 bases and J by 5 bases, with 17 bases between the two germline ends. This CDR3 is CASSIDQPPGAYQPQHF. In nucleotides, the CDR3 is TGTGCCAGTAGTATAGATCAGCCCCCGGGCGCGTATCAGCCCCAGCATTTT.

The CDR3 DNA follows: TGTGCCTGGAGTTGGGCAGGCGGAACTGAAGCTTTCTTT. Protein product: CAWSWAGGTEAFF. This chain connects TRBV30 to TRBJ1-1; D remains ambiguous. Germline V lookup: CDR1 GTSNPN, CDR2 SVGIG (reference sequence). V was clipped by 2 bases and J by 5 bases, with 12 bases between them. This CDR3 region has 13 residues. The full variable domain, its missing parts supplied by reference TRBV30 and TRBJ1-1, is SQTIHQWPATLVQPVGSPLSLECTVEGTSNPNLYWYRQAAGRGLQLLFYSVGIGQISSEVPQNLSASRPQDRQFILSSKKLLLSDSGFYLCAWSWAGGTEAFFGQGTRLTVV.

Only a few counts were recorded for this clone. The chain has TRBV7-9 and TRBJ2-3; D is ambiguous. Between the trimmed V and J ends, which lost 5 bases and 2 bases, there was a span of 2 bases. The CDR3 runs to 11 residues. Per germline, CDR1 SEHNR and CDR2 FQNEAQ (reference sequence). CDR3 DNA sequence: TGTGCCAGCAGCCTCACAGATACGCAGTATTTT. This codes for CASSLTDTQYF.

CDR3 sequence: CASSQEGRGQPQHF. CDR3 DNA: TGTGCCAGCAGCCAAGAAGGCAGGGGGCAGCCCCAGCATTTT. This rearrangement joins TRBV14 to TRBJ1-5; 7 bases agree with TRBD1. CDR1 SGHDN and CDR2 FVKESK come from the germline V gene. The CDR3 loop spans 14 amino acids. The V gene end was trimmed by 0 bases and the J gene end by 7 bases; junction bases not matched to a gene: 3.

The V call is TRBV7-8, the J call TRBJ1-5, with TRBD1 matching over 7 bases. Germline V CDR1 and CDR2: SGHVS, FQNEAQ. With V trimmed by 5 bases and J by 1 base, 5 bases remained unmatched. This CDR3 contains 15 residues. In DNA form, the CDR3 reads TGTGCCAGCAGCCCAGGGACAGCCAGCAATCAGCCCCAGCATTTT. Amino acids: CASSPGTASNQPQHF.

J is TRBJ2-1 and V is TRBV11-2; D is undetermined. CDR3 length: 15 amino acids. The V end lost 1 base, the J end lost 7 bases, and 14 bases lay between the germline ends. Germline values: CDR1 SGHAT, CDR2 FQNNGV. The DNA of the CDR3 is TGTGCCAGCAGCTTAGCCCGGGCCCGTAGAAATGAGCAGTTCTTC. Translated: CASSLARARRNEQFF.

The chain employs TRBV27 and TRBJ2-7, with 10 bases aligning to TRBD2. After removal of 6 bases from V and 7 bases from J, the junction contained 9 bases not matched to a gene. Germline V gene sequence: CDR1 MNHEY, CDR2 SMNVEV (reference sequence). CDR3 length: 14 amino acids. In DNA, the CDR3 is TGTGCCAGCAGGGACCTAGCGGGAGTCAGGGAGCAGTACTTC. It yields the protein CASRDLAGVREQYF.

In this sample, this clone turned up once. This sequence joins TRBV4-1 and TRBJ2-3, with D unresolved. V was clipped by 6 bases and J by 8 bases, with 12 bases between them. The CDR3 has 12 residues. CDR1 and CDR2 (germline): MGHRA, YSYEKL. The CDR3 region is CASSDRIGTQYF. DNA of the CDR3: TGCGCCAGCAGTGATAGAATTGGTACGCAGTATTTT.

The rearrangement uses TRBV6-5 and TRBJ2-3, with 7 bases aligning to TRBD2. Germline lookup yields CDR1 MNHEY and CDR2 SVGAGI. V was clipped by 6 bases and J by 13 bases; unmatched bases: 16. The CDR3 covers 14 residues. CDR3 bases: TGTGCCAGCAGCCACCGACTAGCTTCCCCCGCTGAGTATTTT. It yields the protein CASSHRLASPAEYF.

The chain carries TRBV27 and TRBJ2-2; D not resolved. CDR3 length equals 14 residues. CDR1 is MNHEY and CDR2 is SMNVEV in the germline V gene (reference sequence). Deletions cut 7 bases from V and 0 bases from J, with 9 bases between. In nucleotides, the CDR3 is TGTGCCAGCACTATGATTCCGAACACCGGGGAGCTGTTTTTT. It codes for CASTMIPNTGELFF.

The CDR3 is CASSPPGAYEQYF. The CDR3 bases are TGTGCCAGCAGCCCCCCCGGCGCCTACGAGCAGTACTTC. The chain carries TRBV7-3 and TRBJ2-7, with D hard to call. Germline V CDR1 and CDR2: SGHTA, FQGTGA. V lost 5 bases, J lost 2 bases, and 10 bases lay in between. The CDR3 extends over 13 amino acids.

CDR3 residues: CASSLVPGRYTDTQYF. The CDR3 DNA is TGTGCCAGCAGCTTAGTGCCAGGGCGGTACACAGATACGCAGTATTTT. The chain joins TRBV11-2 to TRBJ2-3, with D possibly being TRBD1 (5 bases). Deletions cut 1 base from V and 2 bases from J, with 13 bases between. CDR1 and CDR2 (germline): SGHAT, FQNNGV. This CDR3 is 16 amino acids long.

The V call is TRBV9, the J call TRBJ2-5; 7 nucleotides match TRBD2. V trimming: 3 bases; J trimming: 5 bases; junction bases outside the gene matches: 10. The CDR3 totals 15 residues. Germline CDR1 SGDLS, CDR2 YYNGEE. CDR3 region: CASSEGGLDGETQYF. As DNA, the CDR3 is TGTGCCAGCAGCGAGGGAGGGTTGGACGGGGAGACCCAGTACTTC. Full variable domain (missing parts from reference TRBV9 and TRBJ2-5): DSGVTQTPKHLITATGQRVTLRCSPRSGDLSVYWYQQSLDQGLQFLIQYYNGEERAKGNILERFSAQQFPDLHSELNLSSLELGDSALYFCASSEGGLDGETQYFGPGTRLLVL.